This T cell receptor (beta chain) comes out of a study of blood T cells in healthy people across ages. Broader study findings: With unsorted PBMCs, a conclusive comparison of naive versus antigen-experienced cells was not possible.

The CDR3 sequence is 13 residues long. Germline-derived CDR1 and CDR2 are SQVTM and ANQGSEA. The J segment lost 8 bases and the V segment lost 7 bases, leaving 8 bases of the junction unmatched. Concerning this clonotype: Its antigen is unidentified.

PCR was performed a second time for about 7 to 11 cycles using a sample-barcoded 5' primer and a J-beta primer mix. In TCRdb, the 5' RACE reads were re-called with MiXCR into one record per CDR3 protein. The table has 550,000 to 700,000 distinct CDR3 sequences, 27% seen once. The sequencing input was blood. This receptor was obtained from a woman aged 65 to 85 in good health. This chain links TRBV29-1 with TRBJ1-4; 9 positions match TRBD1. The CDR3 region has the DNA TGCAGCGCTCGACAGGGGGGGGGCGAAAAACTGTTTTTT. Its translation: CSARQGGGEKLFF. Using reference TRBV29-1 and TRBJ1-4 for the parts outside the CDR3, the full variable domain is SAVISQKPSRDICQRGTSLTIQCQVDSQVTMMFWYRQQPGQSLTLIATANQGSEATYESGFVIDKFPISRPNLTFSTLTVSNMSPEDSSIYLCSARQGGGEKLFFGSGTQLSVL.